The present TCR beta chain was sequenced within a study of PD-1 blockade in classical Hodgkin lymphoma. The CDR3 runs 15 residues. V lost 1 base and J 4 bases, leaving 13 bases between the germline ends. From germline, CDR1 is SGHDN and CDR2 FVKESK. Time point denoted: cycle 4 day 1 (C4D1), after less than 7 weeks of nivolumab. Every patient experienced relapse after autologous stem cell transplantation, and brentuximab vedotin exposure varied. Assay used: immunoSEQ multiplex PCR; TCRdb lists only in-frame clones, some missing. The data show around 24,000 clones, roughly four fifths seen once. The chain recombines TRBV14 with TRBJ1-2; D perhaps matches TRBD1 (5 bases). The material was peripheral blood mononuclear cells (PBMCs), obtained before the fourth cycle of nivolumab. The sequence was obtained from a human donor with classical Hodgkin lymphoma. CDR3 protein: CASSQGRGRSYGYTF. The CDR3 region has the DNA TGTGCCAGCAGCCAAGGGAGGGGACGAAGCTATGGCTACACCTTC.